The next 5 T cell receptor beta chains were all read from a single sample in a study of T cells in Graves' hyperthyroidism and ophthalmopathy. TCR beta CDR3 region amplification was performed from RNA transcripts. During a first-round RT-PCR of the TCR CDR3, the HTBI primer set was used. TCRdb analysed the multiplex PCR reads with MiXCR anew, one entry per CDR3 protein. The data contain some 370,000 distinct CDR3 sequences, about a sixth of them seen just once; the ten biggest clones take up 34%. What was sequenced was blood. The receptors come from a woman between 25 and 40 years old with Graves' hyperthyroidism that later progressed to Graves' ophthalmopathy.

This clonotype showed up many times. The chain recombines TRBV28 with TRBJ2-5, with D possibly matching TRBD1 (6 bases). The CDR3 totals 13 residues. The V end lost 4 bases, the J end lost 5 bases, and 11 bases lay between the germline ends. CDR1 is MDHEN, CDR2 SYDVKM, per germline. The CDR3 sequence: CASSSTGLETQYF. The CDR3 DNA reads TGTGCCAGCAGTTCCACAGGGTTGGAGACCCAGTACTTC.

This clonotype has at least ten counts. V is TRBV30 and J is TRBJ1-5, with D unclear. Per germline, CDR1 GTSNPN and CDR2 SVGIG (reference sequence). The CDR3 is 13 residues long. Trimming removed 1 base from V and 3 bases from J, with 7 bases in between. This chain's CDR3 is CAWSGNVNQPQHF. CDR3 nucleotides: TGTGCCTGGAGTGGTAATGTCAATCAGCCCCAGCATTTT.

V and J are TRBV19 and TRBJ1-2; TRBD1 matches at 7 bases. V shed 5 bases and J 5 bases; nucleotides not matched to a gene: 26. This CDR3 is 20 amino acids long. The germline CDR1 and CDR2 sequences are LNHDA and SQIVND (reference sequence). The CDR3: CASSARPSRQGTMGLYGYTF. The CDR3 DNA is TGTGCCAGTAGTGCACGCCCAAGTCGACAGGGAACAATGGGGCTATATGGCTACACCTTC.

This clonotype was counted between two and nine times. The rearrangement links TRBV20-1 to TRBJ1-1; tentatively, D is TRBD1 (6 bases). V lost 6 bases and J lost 9, with 14 bases in between. The CDR3 length is 11 residues. Germline V lookup: CDR1 DFQATT, CDR2 SNEGSKA (reference sequence). This CDR3 reads CSAADRHKAFF. The CDR3, as DNA: TGCAGTGCCGCGGACAGACACAAAGCTTTCTTT.

This clonotype was picked up many times. The chain has TRBV15 and TRBJ2-5, with a weak D call TRBD1 (6 bases). The CDR3 loop spans 15 amino acids. Trimming removed 2 bases from V and 5 bases from J, with 15 bases in between. The V gene's germline CDR1 is LNHNV and CDR2 YYDKDF (reference sequence). DNA of the CDR3: TGTGCCACCAGCAGACCACTACAGGGTGGGGAGACCCAGTACTTC. It translates to CATSRPLQGGETQYF.